This TCR beta chain was captured by sequencing in a study of CD8 T cells in ankylosing spondylitis listed by TCRdb under 2017. With regard to the full study: T cell receptor beta repertoires were profiled in healthy donors and ankylosing spondylitis patients so that disease-linked TCR variants could be found. The whole study cohort included about a hundred healthy donors and 25 or so ankylosing spondylitis patients. Samples of peripheral blood were taken, and for ankylosing spondylitis patients, synovial fluid was collected as well.

V gives up 1 base and J gives up 10 bases, and the segment between their germline ends measures 13 bases. The CDR3 sequence holds 12 residues, the cysteine and phenylalanine included. Only CDR3 DNA is held: 36 bases, read in frame from base 1. According to the germline V gene (reference sequence), CDR1 reads DFQATT and CDR2 reads SNEGSKA. Broad study findings and their caveats: Some TCR beta motif variants had previously been reported in synovial fluid and blood of reactive arthritis patients, which suggested common disease-initiation mechanisms. A CD8+ phenotype was shown by the disease-linked clones, which were found at relatively low frequencies in peripheral blood. According to the report, matched synovial fluid samples from ankylosing spondylitis patients were significantly enriched for the disease-linked clones. A TCR beta motif of several highly homologous amino acid variants appeared characteristic of blood from ankylosing spondylitis patients.

These reads were obtained on an Illumina HiSeq 2500. Quantitative 5'-RACE with molecular barcodes was used to prepare TCR beta libraries. Under the source paper's analysis protocol: To identify disease-linked TCR variants, a new computational method was used, one built on a probabilistic model of VDJ rearrangement. TCRdb ran its own pipeline on the public reads, namely fastp trimming at Q25 and MiXCR clone calling, and kept in-frame beta chains. Rows are unified per CDR3 protein, each entry keeping the most common DNA and genes. These V and J calls derive from TCRdb rather than the authors' analysis. A total of about 240,000 distinct CDR3 sequences appear in this sample, about 9.1% of them only once. Nearly 7% of the sample lies in the top ten. This clonotype was picked up many times. The antigen it recognizes is unknown. Per-base quality was not reported, and no clone a single base away is much larger than it.

The receptor's source is a male donor with ankylosing spondylitis or in good health (not recorded which). The source material was blood, either unsorted or a sorted T cell fraction (not recorded which). The rearranged chain carries TRBV20-1 and TRBJ1-2; the D gene assignment is ambiguous. The CDR3 region has the sequence CSARVGAVDYTF. In nucleotide form, the sequence is TGCAGTGCTAGAGTCGGCGCAGTTGACTACACCTTC.